This T cell receptor (beta chain) was sequenced for a study of blood T cell repertoires in COVID-19. Study-wide background: Sites in the United States, Italy and Spain provided acute and convalescent COVID-19 samples.

This clone was observed at least ten times. Libraries were prepared by immunoSEQ multiplex PCR; TCRdb keeps only in-frame clonotypes and omits some of them. The sample lists some 120,000 clones; roughly 80% were seen once. Sequenced sample: peripheral blood. This sequence was found in a man between 60 and 75 years old with acute or convalescent COVID-19.

The CDR3 loop reads CASSSGKGYEQYF. As DNA, the CDR3 is TGCGCCAGCAGTAGCGGGAAAGGCTACGAGCAGTACTTC. The J gene is TRBJ2-7, the V gene TRBV10-1; 7 bases are shared with TRBD2. Germline CDR1 and CDR2: WNHNN and SYGVQD (reference sequence). This CDR3 contains 13 residues. V lost 5 bases and J lost 3; bases outside the gene matches: 4.